These 28 T cell receptor beta chains share one sample of origin, sequenced in a study of blood T cell repertoires in COVID-19. Profiled with immunoSEQ multiplex PCR; TCRdb holds only in-frame clones, not every one. The sample has about 98,000 clones, 87% seen once. The sample consisted of peripheral blood. These receptors were obtained from a man aged 65 to 85 with acute or convalescent COVID-19.

This clone came up a few times. The V gene is TRBV5-1, the J gene TRBJ1-5; D gene ambiguous. Trimming took off 2 bases at V and 4 bases at J, with 7 bases between the two ends. This CDR3 has 13 residues. CDR1 and CDR2 (germline): SGHRS, YFSETQ. The CDR3 bases are TGCGCCAGCAGCTTCGGAGTGAATCAGCCCCAGCATTTT. The encoded protein is CASSFGVNQPQHF.

The chain's CDR3 is CASSLVSGVSGNTIYF. CDR3 coding DNA: TGCGCCAGCAGCTTGGTCAGCGGCGTCTCTGGAAACACCATATATTTT. V gene TRBV5-1 combines with J gene TRBJ1-3; no definite D call. The V and J ends lost 0 bases and 0 bases respectively, with 10 bases between them. CDR3 length: 16 amino acids. Looked up from germline, CDR1 is SGHRS and CDR2 is YFSETQ.

The chain has TRBV3-1 (or the pseudogene TRBV3-2) and TRBJ1-1; TRBD1 is a possible D gene (6 bases). V gave up 3 bases and J gave up 2 bases, with 13 bases separating them. From germline, CDR1 is LGHDT and CDR2 YNNKEL (reference sequence). This CDR3 is built from 15 residues. The chain's CDR3 is CASSQWGGRNTEAFF. The CDR3 DNA reads TGTGCCAGCAGCCAGTGGGGGGGCAGAAACACTGAAGCTTTCTTT.

The rearrangement joins TRBV2 to TRBJ2-3; 10 bases match TRBD1. Germline CDR1 and CDR2: SNHLY and FYNNEI. Trimming at V came to 5 bases and at J to 3 bases, leaving 5 bases not matched to a gene. The length of the CDR3 is 15 residues. CDR3 DNA: TGTGCCAGCAGTCTCGACAGGGGGCAGACAGATACGCAGTATTTT. This codes for CASSLDRGQTDTQYF.

The chain couples TRBV28 to TRBJ1-5; maybe TRBD1 (6 bases). The CDR3 covers 14 residues. The ends were cut back, 6 bases at V and 7 bases at J, with 16 bases in the middle. Germline assignment: CDR1 MDHEN and CDR2 SYDVKM. The CDR3 loop is CASRQGPGGQPQHF. CDR3 sequence (DNA): TGTGCCAGCAGGCAGGGACCGGGGGGCCAGCCCCAGCATTTT.

This clone was counted a single time. This rearrangement joins TRBV6-5 to TRBJ1-6, with D possibly being TRBD1 (5 bases). The V gene's germline CDR1 is MNHEY and CDR2 SVGAGI. This CDR3 is 16 amino acids long. Trimming left V 4 bases short and J 6 bases short, with 16 bases between. CDR3 in amino acids: CASSSSVPGINSPLHF. CDR3 nucleotide sequence: TGTGCCAGCAGTTCCTCCGTTCCAGGGATTAATTCACCCCTCCACTTT.

The chain carries TRBV12-2 and TRBJ1-6; the table's D call TRBD1 went unverified against the DNA. TRBV12-2 counts as a pseudogene. This CDR3 comprises 14 residues. The CDR3 bases are TGTGCAAGTCGCTTGACAGGGGAGAATTCACCCCTCCACTTT. It is translated as CASRLTGENSPLHF.

The chain has TRBV19 and TRBJ2-3; 12 nucleotides line up with TRBD2. Germline V gene lookup returns CDR1 LNHDA and CDR2 SQIVND (reference sequence). J gave up 3 bases and V 6 bases, and 4 bases lay outside the gene matches. The CDR3 has 15 residues. The CDR3 DNA reads as TGTGCCAGTAGCCTCACTAGCGGGAGGACAGATACGCAGTATTTT. Its translation: CASSLTSGRTDTQYF.

The rearrangement links TRBV28 to TRBJ1-3; TRBD1 agrees at 12 bases. Per germline, CDR1 MDHEN and CDR2 SYDVKM. The CDR3 has 16 amino acids. V gave up 6 bases and J gave up 8 bases; unmatched junction bases: 11. The DNA for the CDR3 is TGTGCCAGCAGCGAGACCGGGACAGGGGGCATGGACACCATATATTTT. The encoded protein is CASSETGTGGMDTIYF.

The chain uses TRBV11-2 and TRBJ2-7, with D possibly matching TRBD2 (5 bases). Germline V CDR1 and CDR2: SGHAT, FQNNGV. Trimming shortened V by 0 bases and J by 1 base, and 7 bases separated the two germline ends. The CDR3 totals 14 residues. DNA for the CDR3: TGTGCCAGCAGCTTAGACACGGGATCCTACGAGCAGTACGTC. It yields the protein CASSLDTGSYEQYV.

The CDR3 DNA sequence: TGCGCCAGCAGCGCCCAACTGGGGGCGGACGAGCAGTACTTC. Amino acid sequence: CASSAQLGADEQYF. V and J are TRBV5-1 and TRBJ2-7; maybe TRBD1 (6 bases). Trimming left V 4 bases short and J 5 bases short, with 16 bases between. Germline CDR1 SGHRS, CDR2 YFSETQ. CDR3 length: 14 residues.

This chain links TRBV20-1 with TRBJ2-5; D perhaps matches TRBD1 (6 bases). Germline V lookup: CDR1 DFQATT, CDR2 SNEGSKA (reference sequence). This CDR3 comprises 11 residues. The V and J ends lost 6 bases and 7 bases respectively, with 12 bases between them. The CDR3 nucleotides are TGCAGTGCCAGACAGGAAGGGACCCAGTACTTC. Amino acid sequence: CSARQEGTQYF.

The chain recombines TRBV7-8 with TRBJ2-7; 10 nucleotides line up with TRBD1. V shed 4 bases, J shed 5 bases, and the junction held 8 bases outside the gene matches. CDR3 length: 15 amino acids. Germline V gene lookup returns CDR1 SGHVS and CDR2 FQNEAQ. In DNA form, the CDR3 reads TGTGCCAGCAGCTCCTATTCCGGGACAGGGGACGAGCAGTACGTC. Translation: CASSSYSGTGDEQYV.

On this clone itself: A junction end diverges from the germline sequence, so it may reflect a read error. V and J are TRBV27 and TRBJ1-4; 8 nucleotides agree with TRBD1. The germline V gene has CDR1 MNHEY and CDR2 SMNVEV (reference sequence). This CDR3 is built from 15 residues. The CDR3 reads CASSISGTGVEKLFF. CDR3 bases: TGTGCCAGCAGTATATCCGGGACAGGAGTCGAAAAACTGTTTTTT.

V is TRBV6-1 and J is TRBJ2-1; 7 bases are shared with TRBD2. CDR3 length: 15 amino acids. Per germline, CDR1 MNHNS and CDR2 SASEGT. J lost 6 bases, V lost 3 bases, and 8 bases had no gene match. Here the CDR3 reads CASSDSWRGSNEQFF. DNA for the CDR3: TGTGCCAGCAGTGATTCCTGGCGGGGGTCCAATGAGCAGTTCTTC.

The DNA for the CDR3 is TGTGCCAGCAGCTTAGGACAGATAGATAATTCACCCCTCCACTTT. This translates into CASSLGQIDNSPLHF. The chain couples TRBV5-4 to TRBJ1-6, with D perhaps TRBD1 (6 bases). The CDR3 runs to 15 residues. The germline CDR1 and CDR2 sequences are SGHNT and YYREEE (reference sequence). V was shortened by 2 bases and J by 5 bases, with 11 bases between the two germline ends.

This rearrangement joins TRBV7-7 to TRBJ2-5; D possibly corresponds to TRBD2 (7 bases). Trimming pared 2 bases from V and 9 bases from J, leaving 19 bases between. This CDR3 comprises 15 residues. Germline CDR1 and CDR2: SSHAT and FNYEAQ (reference sequence). CDR3 sequence: CASSLSRGGHSPQYF. The CDR3 DNA is TGTGCCAGCAGCTTATCGCGCGGGGGCCATAGTCCCCAGTACTTC.

The V and J genes are TRBV6-2 or TRBV6-3 and TRBJ1-3; 7 bases fit TRBD1. The CDR3 runs to 14 residues. Losses at the gene ends were 5 bases for V and 0 bases for J; bases not matched to a gene: 1. The germline gives CDR1 MNHEY, CDR2 SVGEGT. The CDR3 loop reads CASSTGASGNTIYF. CDR3 nucleotide sequence: TGTGCCAGCAGTACAGGGGCCTCTGGAAACACCATATATTTT.

The rearrangement links TRBV2 to TRBJ2-4, with a weak D call TRBD1 (6 bases). This CDR3 comprises 12 residues. V was pared by 5 bases and J by 6 bases, with 8 bases between. Germline values: CDR1 SNHLY, CDR2 FYNNEI. In DNA, the CDR3 is TGTGCCAGCAGTAGGACAGTAAACATTCAGTACTTC. This sequence encodes CASSRTVNIQYF.

J is TRBJ1-2 and V is TRBV19; 7 bases are shared with TRBD1. V shed 5 bases and J 4 bases; nucleotides not matched to a gene: 7. CDR1 is LNHDA, CDR2 SQIVND, per germline (reference sequence). The CDR3 runs 14 residues. DNA for the CDR3: TGTGCCAGTAGTCCACAGGGGACTGGCTATGGCTACACCTTC. Translating it yields CASSPQGTGYGYTF.

The chain employs TRBV19 and TRBJ2-1, with D tentatively TRBD2 (6 bases). Trimming shortened V by 10 bases and J by 0 bases, and 22 bases separated the two germline ends. CDR3 size: 17 residues. Germline CDR1 LNHDA, CDR2 SQIVND (reference sequence). CDR3 coding DNA: TGTGCCACCTCGCCGTATCCGGGACTTTCCTCCTACAATGAGCAGTTCTTC. This encodes CATSPYPGLSSYNEQFF. The entire variable domain, with the rest obtained from reference TRBV19 and TRBJ2-1, is as follows: DGGITQSPKYLFRKEGQNVTLSCEQNLNHDAMYWYRQDPGQGLRLIYYSQIVNDFQKGDIAEGYSVSREKKESFPLTVTSAQKNPTAFYLCATSPYPGLSSYNEQFFGPGTRLTVL.

The V gene is TRBV18, the J gene TRBJ1-5; D uncertain. Looked up from germline, CDR1 is KGHSH and CDR2 is LQKENI. V lost 3 bases and J 5 bases, leaving 8 bases between the germline ends. This CDR3 comprises 13 residues. The CDR3 sequence is CASSPYLDQPQHF. The CDR3 nucleotides are TGTGCCAGCTCACCCTATCTTGATCAGCCCCAGCATTTT.

This clone was recorded once. The chain couples TRBV11-2 to TRBJ2-2, with 11 bases matching TRBD1. Germline V lookup: CDR1 SGHAT, CDR2 FQNNGV. V lost 3 bases, J lost 5 bases, and 5 bases stayed unmatched. The CDR3 is 16 residues long. The CDR3, as DNA: TGTGCCAGCAGCTTTAGGACAGGGGGCAATACCGGGGAGCTGTTTTTT. It yields the protein CASSFRTGGNTGELFF.

The gene calls are TRBV6-1 and TRBJ2-3; the D is unclear. Germline CDR1 MNHNS, CDR2 SASEGT. The CDR3 contains 13 residues. V was trimmed by 2 bases and J by 4 bases, leaving 7 bases between them. CDR3 sequence: CASSEQRADTQYF. The CDR3 DNA reads as TGTGCCAGCAGTGAACAGCGCGCAGATACGCAGTATTTT.

This clone has just a few counts. The chain uses TRBV3-1 (or the pseudogene TRBV3-2) and TRBJ2-5; 10 bases line up with TRBD2. V was clipped by 0 bases and J by 12 bases; unmatched bases: 7. This CDR3 has 14 amino acids. Looked up from germline, CDR1 is LGHDT and CDR2 is YNNKEL (reference sequence). DNA of the CDR3: TGTGCCAGCAGCCAAGATGGTAGCGGGGGGCCTAAGTACTTC. This gives the protein CASSQDGSGGPKYF.

This clone was seen a few times. V and J are TRBV29-1 and TRBJ2-7; no definite D call. There are 13 residues in the CDR3. With 1 base removed from V and 6 bases from J, the gap between germline ends came to 13 bases. Germline V gene sequence: CDR1 SQVTM, CDR2 ANQGSEA. CDR3: CSVEGDTGPEQYF. In DNA, the CDR3 is TGCAGCGTTGAAGGAGACACTGGGCCCGAGCAGTACTTC.

This clone has only a few counts. V usage is TRBV4-2 and J usage is TRBJ1-5, with a tentative D call TRBD1 (6 bases). The length of the CDR3 is 15 residues. Germline V gives CDR1 LGHNA, CDR2 YNFKEQ. Trimming shortened V by 0 bases and J by 5 bases, and 11 bases separated the two germline ends. This CDR3 is CASSQEATGYQPQHF. In nucleotides, the CDR3 is TGTGCCAGCAGCCAAGAGGCCACAGGGTATCAGCCCCAGCATTTT.

J is TRBJ1-5 and V is TRBV7-2; D may be TRBD1 (6 bases). Germline V CDR1 and CDR2: SGHTA, FQGNSA. CDR3 length equals 14 residues. V lost 5 bases and J lost 5, with 13 bases in between. In nucleotides, the CDR3 is TGTGCCAGCAGCCCAGGACAGTCCTATCAGCCCCAGCATTTT. Protein sequence: CASSPGQSYQPQHF.